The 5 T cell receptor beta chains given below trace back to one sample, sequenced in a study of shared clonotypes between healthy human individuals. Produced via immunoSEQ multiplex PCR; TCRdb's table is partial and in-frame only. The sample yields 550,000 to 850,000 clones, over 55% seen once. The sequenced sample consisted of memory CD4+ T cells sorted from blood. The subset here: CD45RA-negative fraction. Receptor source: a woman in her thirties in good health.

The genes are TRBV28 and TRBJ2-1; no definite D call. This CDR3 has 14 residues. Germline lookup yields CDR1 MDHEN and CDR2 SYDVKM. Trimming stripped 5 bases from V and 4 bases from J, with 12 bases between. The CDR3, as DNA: TGTGCCAGCAGTCCCATCTTTAGGTACAATGAGCAGTTCTTC. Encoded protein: CASSPIFRYNEQFF.

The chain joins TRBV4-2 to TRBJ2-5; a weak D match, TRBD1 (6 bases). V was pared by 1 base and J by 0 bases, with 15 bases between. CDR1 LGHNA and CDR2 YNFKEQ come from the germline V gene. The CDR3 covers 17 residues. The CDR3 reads CASSQGAGGQYQETQYF. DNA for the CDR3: TGTGCCAGCAGCCAAGGGGCTGGCGGACAGTACCAAGAGACCCAGTACTTC.

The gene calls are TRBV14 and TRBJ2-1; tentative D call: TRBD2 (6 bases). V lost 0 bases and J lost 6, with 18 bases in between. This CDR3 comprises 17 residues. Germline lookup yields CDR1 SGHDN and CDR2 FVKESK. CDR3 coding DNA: TGTGCCAGCAGCCAAGATGCGGGACTCCACACGTCCAATGAGCAGTTCTTC. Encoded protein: CASSQDAGLHTSNEQFF.

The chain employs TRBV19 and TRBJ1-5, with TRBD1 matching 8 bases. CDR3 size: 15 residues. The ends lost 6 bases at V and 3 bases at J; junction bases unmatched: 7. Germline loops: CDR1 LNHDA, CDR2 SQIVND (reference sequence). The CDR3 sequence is CASSLPGQANQPQHF. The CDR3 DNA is TGTGCCAGTAGCTTACCGGGACAGGCCAATCAGCCCCAGCATTTT.

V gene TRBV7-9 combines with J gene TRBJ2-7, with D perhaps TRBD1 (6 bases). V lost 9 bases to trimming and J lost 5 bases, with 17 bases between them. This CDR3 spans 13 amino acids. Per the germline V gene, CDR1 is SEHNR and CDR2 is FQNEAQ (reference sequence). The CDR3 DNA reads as TGTGCCAGTGAAATACAGGGAAGCCACGAGCAGTACTTC. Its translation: CASEIQGSHEQYF.